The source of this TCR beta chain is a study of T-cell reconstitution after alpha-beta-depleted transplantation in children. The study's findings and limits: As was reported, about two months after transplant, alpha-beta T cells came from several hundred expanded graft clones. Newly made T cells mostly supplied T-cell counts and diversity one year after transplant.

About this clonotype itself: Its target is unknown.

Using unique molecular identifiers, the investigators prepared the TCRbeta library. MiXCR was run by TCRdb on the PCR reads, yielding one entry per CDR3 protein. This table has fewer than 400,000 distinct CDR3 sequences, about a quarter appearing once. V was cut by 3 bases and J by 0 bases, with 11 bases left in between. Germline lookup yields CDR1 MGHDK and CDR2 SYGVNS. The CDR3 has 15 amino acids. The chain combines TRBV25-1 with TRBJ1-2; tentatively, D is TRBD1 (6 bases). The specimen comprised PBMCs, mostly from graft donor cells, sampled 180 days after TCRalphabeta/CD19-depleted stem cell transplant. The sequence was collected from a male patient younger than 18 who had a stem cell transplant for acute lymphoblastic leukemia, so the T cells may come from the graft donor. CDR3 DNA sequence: TGTGCCAGCAGTGACCACAGGGAGGCTAACTATGGCTACACCTTC. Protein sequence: CASSDHREANYGYTF.